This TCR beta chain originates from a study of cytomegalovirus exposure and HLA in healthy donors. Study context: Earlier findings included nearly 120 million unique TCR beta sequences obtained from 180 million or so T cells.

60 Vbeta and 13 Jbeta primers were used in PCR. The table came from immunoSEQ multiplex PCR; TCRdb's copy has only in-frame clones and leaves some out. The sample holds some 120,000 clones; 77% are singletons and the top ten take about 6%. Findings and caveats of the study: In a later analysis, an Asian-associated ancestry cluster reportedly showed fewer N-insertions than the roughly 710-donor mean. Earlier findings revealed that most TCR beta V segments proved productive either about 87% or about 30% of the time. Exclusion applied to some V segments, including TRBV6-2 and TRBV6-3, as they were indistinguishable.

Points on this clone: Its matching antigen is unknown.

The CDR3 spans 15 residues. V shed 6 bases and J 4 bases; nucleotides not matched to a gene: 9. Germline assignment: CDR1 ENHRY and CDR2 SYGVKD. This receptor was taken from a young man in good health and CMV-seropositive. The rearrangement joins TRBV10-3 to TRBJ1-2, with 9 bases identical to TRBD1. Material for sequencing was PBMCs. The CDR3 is CAIRNTGGAVYGYTF. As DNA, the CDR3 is TGTGCCATCAGGAATACAGGGGGCGCCGTCTATGGCTACACCTTC.